The 19 T cell receptor beta chains below come from one sample, sequenced in a study of blood T cell repertoires in COVID-19. Produced via immunoSEQ multiplex PCR; TCRdb's table is partial and in-frame only. Among 300,000 to 400,000 clones listed, around 90% were seen once. The sequenced sample was peripheral blood. The source of these receptors is a human donor in a cohort sampled during active COVID-19.

As concerns this clone: Other DNA sequences in the same sample also yield this CDR3. The chain is built from TRBV27 and TRBJ1-2; D call uncertain. CDR1 is MNHEY, CDR2 SMNVEV, per germline (reference sequence). The CDR3 is made up of 11 amino acids. With 4 bases removed from V and 8 bases from J, the gap between germline ends came to 8 bases. CDR3 coding DNA: TGTGCCAGCAGTTCGCGAGGAGGCTACACCTTC. Its translation: CASSSRGGYTF.

This clone was recorded only once. The J gene is TRBJ1-3, the V gene TRBV7-9, with a tentative D call TRBD1 (5 bases). This CDR3 has 17 residues. The germline V and J ends were trimmed by 5 bases and 0 bases, with 17 bases remaining between them. CDR1 SEHNR and CDR2 FQNEAQ come from the germline V gene (reference sequence). CDR3 DNA: TGTGCCAGCAGCCCCCGAGGTGGACACAGCTCTGGAAACACCATATATTTT. Protein product: CASSPRGGHSSGNTIYF.

This rearrangement joins TRBV6-1 to TRBJ1-2; the D gene is possibly TRBD1 (6 bases). Germline CDR1 and CDR2: MNHNS and SASEGT. V lost 2 bases, J lost 6 bases, and 19 bases lay in between. The CDR3 is 16 residues long. The CDR3 DNA reads TGTGCCAGCAGTGAAACCAGGTTTCGGGGGGCGGATGGCTACACCTTC. Translation gives CASSETRFRGADGYTF.

This chain links TRBV6-1 with TRBJ2-3, with D unresolved. Germline V lookup: CDR1 MNHNS, CDR2 SASEGT. The V gene lost 4 bases and the J gene lost 0 bases, with 14 bases spanning the gap. The CDR3 has 16 residues. CDR3 nucleotide sequence: TGTGCCAGCAGTGTTTTCGAGGTACGGAGCACAGATACGCAGTATTTT. Its translation: CASSVFEVRSTDTQYF.

The chain couples TRBV7-9 to TRBJ1-1, with D unresolved. The CDR3 is 14 residues long. Trimming shortened V by 3 bases and J by 3 bases, and 11 bases separated the two germline ends. Germline lookup yields CDR1 SEHNR and CDR2 FQNEAQ (reference sequence). The CDR3 DNA reads as TGTGCCAGCAGCTTGACCTCGCGGGACACTGAAGCTTTCTTT. Translating it yields CASSLTSRDTEAFF.

The chain joins TRBV28 to TRBJ2-7; 10 positions match TRBD1. After removal of 6 bases from V and 7 bases from J, the junction contained 9 bases not matched to a gene. The CDR3 is 14 amino acids. Looked up from germline, CDR1 is MDHEN and CDR2 is SYDVKM. CDR3 sequence: CASSPRQGASEQYF. CDR3 bases: TGTGCCAGCAGCCCCCGACAGGGGGCAAGTGAGCAGTACTTC.

This sequence joins TRBV11-2 and TRBJ2-1; the D is unclear. The V end was cut by 5 bases, the J end by 7 bases, with 9 bases between. CDR3 size: 12 residues. The germline gives CDR1 SGHAT, CDR2 FQNNGV. DNA for the CDR3: TGTGCCAGCAGCGCAATCGGGAATGAGCAGTTCTTC. As protein: CASSAIGNEQFF.

V usage is TRBV28 and J usage is TRBJ1-6; D is perhaps TRBD1 (5 bases). Trimming cost V 6 bases and J 9 bases, with 15 bases left between them. Germline values: CDR1 MDHEN, CDR2 SYDVKM. This CDR3 comprises 14 residues. CDR3 in amino acids: CASSLGVVGSPLHF. CDR3 DNA: TGTGCCAGCAGCCTAGGGGTCGTGGGTTCACCCCTCCACTTT. The full variable domain, rest sourced from reference TRBV28 and TRBJ1-6, is DVKVTQSSRYLVKRTGEKVFLECVQDMDHENMFWYRQDPGLGLRLIYFSYDVKMKEKGDIPEGYSVSREKKERFSLILESASTNQTSMYLCASSLGVVGSPLHFGNGTRLTVT.

The chain carries TRBV7-2 and TRBJ2-7; a weak D match, TRBD2 (7 bases). The CDR3 is made up of 17 amino acids. V dropped 3 bases and J dropped 1 base, with 19 bases sitting between them. Germline V CDR1 and CDR2: SGHTA, FQGNSA. This CDR3 reads CASSLHTRGGRSYEQYF. Here the CDR3 DNA reads TGTGCCAGCAGCTTGCACACAAGGGGGGGACGATCCTACGAGCAGTACTTC.

This chain links TRBV25-1 with TRBJ1-3; 7 bases match TRBD1. The CDR3 extends over 16 amino acids. The trim removed 2 bases at V and 2 bases at J, leaving 6 bases unmatched. Germline V CDR1 and CDR2: MGHDK, SYGVNS. CDR3 nucleotide sequence: TGTGCCAGCAGTGAACTAACAGGGGCGACTGGAAACACCATATATTTT. Translating gives CASSELTGATGNTIYF.

This chain uses TRBV6-2 or TRBV6-3 with TRBJ2-5; D is undetermined. Germline CDR1 and CDR2: MNHEY and SVGEGT. V was cut by 2 bases and J by 4 bases, with 17 bases left in between. The CDR3 contains 16 residues. The CDR3 nucleotides are TGTGCCAGCAGTTACCGGGTATTAGTCTTCCCAGAGACCCAGTACTTC. It codes for CASSYRVLVFPETQYF.

This clone has ten or more counts. The CDR3 bases are TGTGCCAGCAGCCAAGATCGGCGACAGGGGGCCGGGGAGCTGTTTTTT. Residues: CASSQDRRQGAGELFF. The rearrangement joins TRBV14 to TRBJ2-2; the match to TRBD1 covers 9 bases. This CDR3 is built from 16 residues. Germline loops: CDR1 SGHDN, CDR2 FVKESK. J gave up 6 bases and V 0 bases, and 5 bases lay outside the gene matches.

The V and J genes are TRBV30 and TRBJ1-1; TRBD1 matches 11 bases. This CDR3 is built from 13 residues. The trim removed 7 bases at V and 5 bases at J, leaving 6 bases unmatched. CDR1 is GTSNPN, CDR2 SVGIG, per germline (reference sequence). CDR3 sequence (DNA): TGTGCCTTTTCCCGGGACAGGGGGACTGAAGCTTTCTTT. Translated, it gives CAFSRDRGTEAFF. Full variable domain (remainder filled in from reference TRBV30 and TRBJ1-1): SQTIHQWPATLVQPVGSPLSLECTVEGTSNPNLYWYRQAAGRGLQLLFYSVGIGQISSEVPQNLSASRPQDRQFILSSKKLLLSDSGFYLCAFSRDRGTEAFFGQGTRLTVV.

The chain is built from TRBV12-3 or TRBV12-4 and TRBJ2-7; a possible D gene is TRBD1 (6 bases). V lost 6 bases and J 6 bases, leaving 12 bases between the germline ends. The CDR3 totals 12 residues. The chain's CDR3 is CASSTGSSEQYF. The CDR3 nucleotides are TGTGCCAGCAGCACAGGGTCAAGCGAGCAGTACTTC.

Points on this clone: In the same sample, other DNA sequences code for this CDR3. The rearrangement uses TRBV3-1 (or the pseudogene TRBV3-2) and TRBJ1-5, with TRBD1 matching over 7 bases. From germline, CDR1 is LGHDT and CDR2 YNNKEL (reference sequence). CDR3 length: 13 amino acids. J was trimmed by 2 bases and V by 6 bases; bases with no gene match: 1. CDR3 loop: CASSDRGNQPQHF. For the CDR3, the DNA is TGTGCCAGCAGTGACAGGGGCAATCAGCCCCAGCATTTT.

The rearrangement joins TRBV20-1 to TRBJ2-5, with D maybe TRBD2 (5 bases). V shed 3 bases and J shed 5 bases, with 13 bases lying between them. Germline loops: CDR1 DFQATT, CDR2 SNEGSKA (reference sequence). The CDR3 has 13 amino acids. This chain's CDR3 is CSASSDGDETQYF. The CDR3 DNA follows: TGCAGTGCTAGTTCCGACGGGGATGAGACCCAGTACTTC.

The rearrangement uses TRBV30 and TRBJ1-1; 10 nucleotides agree with TRBD1. This CDR3 is built from 13 residues. V trimming: 5 bases; J trimming: 5 bases; junction bases outside the gene matches: 5. Germline V gene sequence: CDR1 GTSNPN, CDR2 SVGIG (reference sequence). The CDR3 DNA follows: TGTGCCTGGGACAGGGGGCGAGGGACTGAAGCTTTCTTT. This gives the protein CAWDRGRGTEAFF.

The chain employs TRBV19 and TRBJ1-2, with 8 bases aligning to TRBD1. This CDR3 spans 14 amino acids. Unmatched junction bases numbered 11, after V lost 6 bases and J lost 8 bases. Germline V gene data show CDR1 as LNHDA and CDR2 as SQIVND (reference sequence). The CDR3 loop reads CASSSGQGRGGYTF. The CDR3 nucleotides read TGTGCCAGTAGCTCCGGACAGGGAAGGGGCGGCTACACCTTC.

The CDR3 nucleotides read TGTGCCAGCGGGGACAGGCGACATCAAGAGACCCAGTACTTC. This gives the protein CASGDRRHQETQYF. This chain connects TRBV27 to TRBJ2-5; 8 nucleotides agree with TRBD1. The germline CDR1 and CDR2 sequences are MNHEY and SMNVEV (reference sequence). This CDR3 has 14 residues. V lost 8 bases, J lost 2 bases, and 7 bases stayed unmatched.